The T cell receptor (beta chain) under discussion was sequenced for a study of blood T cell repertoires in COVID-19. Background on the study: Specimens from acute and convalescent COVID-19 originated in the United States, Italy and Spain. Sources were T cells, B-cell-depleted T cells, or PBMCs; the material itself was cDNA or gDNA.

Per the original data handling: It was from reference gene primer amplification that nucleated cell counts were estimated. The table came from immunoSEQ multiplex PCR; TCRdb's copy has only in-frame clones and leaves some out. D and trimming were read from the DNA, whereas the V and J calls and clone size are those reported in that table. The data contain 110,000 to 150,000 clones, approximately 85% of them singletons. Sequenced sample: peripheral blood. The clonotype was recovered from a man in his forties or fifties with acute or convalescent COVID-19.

The CDR3 is CANLAKNIQYF. The CDR3 DNA follows: TGTGCCAACTTAGCCAAAAACATTCAGTACTTC. The chain couples TRBV21-1 to TRBJ2-4; TRBD2, the table's D call, lacks a check against the DNA. TRBV21-1 is listed as a pseudogene. The CDR3 totals 11 residues.